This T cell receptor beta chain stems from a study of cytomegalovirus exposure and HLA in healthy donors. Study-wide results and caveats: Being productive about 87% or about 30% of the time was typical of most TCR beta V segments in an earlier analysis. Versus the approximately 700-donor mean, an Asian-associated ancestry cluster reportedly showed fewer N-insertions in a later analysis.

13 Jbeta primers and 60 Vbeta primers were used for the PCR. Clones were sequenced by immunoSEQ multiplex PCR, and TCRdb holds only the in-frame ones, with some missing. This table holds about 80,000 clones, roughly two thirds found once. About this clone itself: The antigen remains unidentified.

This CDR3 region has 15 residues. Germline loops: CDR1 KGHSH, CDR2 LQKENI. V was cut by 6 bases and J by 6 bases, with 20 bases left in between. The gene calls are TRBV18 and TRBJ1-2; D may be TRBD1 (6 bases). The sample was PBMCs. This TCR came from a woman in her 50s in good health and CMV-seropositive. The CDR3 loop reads CASSRGGGATHGYTF. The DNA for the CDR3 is TGTGCCAGCTCGCGAGGGGGGGGCGCGACCCATGGCTACACCTTC.